This TCR beta chain was identified during a study of T cells of healthy individuals. Losses at the gene ends were 4 bases for V and 4 bases for J; bases not matched to a gene: 16. Germline CDR1 is DFQATT and CDR2 is SNEGSKA (reference sequence). The CDR3 runs 17 residues. This clonotype occurred many times. From the 5' RACE reads, TCRdb called clonotypes with MiXCR, one entry per CDR3 protein. The sample lists over 40,000 distinct CDR3 sequences; 3.5% to 5.5% were seen once. This chain connects TRBV20-1 to TRBJ2-7; 10 bases map to TRBD2. This receptor was identified in a human donor in good health. The CDR3 nucleotides read TGCAGTGCTAACGCCGCTAGCGGGAGCCCGGACCCTTACGAGCAGTACTTC. This sequence encodes CSANAASGSPDPYEQYF.